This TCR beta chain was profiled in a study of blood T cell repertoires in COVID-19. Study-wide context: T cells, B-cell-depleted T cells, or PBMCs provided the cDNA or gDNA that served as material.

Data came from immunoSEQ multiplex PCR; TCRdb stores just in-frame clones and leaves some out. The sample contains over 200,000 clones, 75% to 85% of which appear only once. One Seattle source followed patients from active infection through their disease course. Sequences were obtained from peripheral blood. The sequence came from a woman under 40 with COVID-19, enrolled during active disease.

The CDR3 loop is CAWSGRQNYGYTF. The CDR3 coding sequence is TGTGCCTGGAGTGGGCGACAGAACTATGGCTACACCTTC. V gene TRBV30 combines with J gene TRBJ1-2; D may be TRBD1 (5 bases). The germline CDR1 and CDR2 sequences are GTSNPN and SVGIG (reference sequence). Trimming took off 1 base at V and 2 bases at J, with 8 bases between the two ends. The CDR3 spans 13 residues.